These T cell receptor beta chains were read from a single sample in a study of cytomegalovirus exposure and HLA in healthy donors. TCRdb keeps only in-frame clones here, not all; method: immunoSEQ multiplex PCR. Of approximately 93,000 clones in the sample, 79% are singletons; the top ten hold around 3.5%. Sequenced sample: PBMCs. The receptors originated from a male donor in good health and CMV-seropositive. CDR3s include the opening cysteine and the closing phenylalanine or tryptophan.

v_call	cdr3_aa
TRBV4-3	CASSQDLAYPNGYTF
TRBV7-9	CASSSRQGGQETQYF
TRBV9	CASSPPGYYGYTF
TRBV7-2	CASSSTGRTEAFF
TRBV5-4	CASSAQGNSNQPQHF
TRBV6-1	CASSEGGGYGAFF
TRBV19	CASSSGGGEQFF
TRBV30	CACLSGQAYHGYTF
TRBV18	CASSPGLAGGGNEQFF
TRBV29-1	CSPQTGNEAFF